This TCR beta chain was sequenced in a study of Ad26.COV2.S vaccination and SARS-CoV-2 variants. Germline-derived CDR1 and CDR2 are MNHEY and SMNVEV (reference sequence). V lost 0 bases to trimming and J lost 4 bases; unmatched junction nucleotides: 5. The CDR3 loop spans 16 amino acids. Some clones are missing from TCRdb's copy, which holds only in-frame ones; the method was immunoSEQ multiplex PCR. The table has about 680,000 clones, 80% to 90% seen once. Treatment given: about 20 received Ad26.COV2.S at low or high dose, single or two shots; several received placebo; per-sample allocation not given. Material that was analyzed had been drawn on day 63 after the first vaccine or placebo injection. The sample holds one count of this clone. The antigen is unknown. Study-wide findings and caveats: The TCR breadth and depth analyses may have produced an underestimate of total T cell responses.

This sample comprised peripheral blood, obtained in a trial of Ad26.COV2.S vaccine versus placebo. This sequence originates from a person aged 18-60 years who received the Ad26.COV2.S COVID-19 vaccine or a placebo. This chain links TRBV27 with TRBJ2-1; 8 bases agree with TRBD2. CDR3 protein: CASSLSPGLDYNEQFF. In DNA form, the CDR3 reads TGTGCCAGCAGTTTATCTCCGGGACTAGATTACAATGAGCAGTTCTTC.